This TCR beta chain was identified in a study of PD-1 blockade in classical Hodgkin lymphoma. Broader study findings: Whoever responded completely had baseline diversity much like that seen in newly diagnosed patients. Among the patients, those starting nivolumab under 1 year after ASCT were excluded. Reported baseline diversity: healthy donors highest, relapsed/refractory patients lowest. CD4+ but not CD8+ TCR diversity rose significantly by C4D1.

A note on this clone: As yet, its antigen is unknown.

Profiling relied on immunoSEQ multiplex PCR, and the TCRdb table lists in-frame clones only, not all of them. The repertoire has around 40,000 clones, 77% of them found once; the top ten carry over 7.5%. Time point described: cycle 4 day 1 (C4D1), after less than seven weeks of nivolumab. Brentuximab vedotin exposure varied among the patients, all of whom had relapsed after autologous stem cell transplantation. CDR3 length: 16 residues. The germline gives CDR1 SGHAT, CDR2 FQNNGV. V was pared by 3 bases and J by 7 bases, with 18 bases between. The sample was peripheral blood mononuclear cells (PBMCs), taken before the fourth cycle of nivolumab. The receptor comes from a human donor with classical Hodgkin lymphoma. The rearrangement links TRBV11-2 to TRBJ1-4; D is possibly TRBD1 (6 bases). The CDR3 coding sequence is TGTGCCAGCAGCTTGGGGGTCACGGACAGTCTTGAAAAACTGTTTTTT. It specifies CASSLGVTDSLEKLFF.